This T cell receptor (beta chain) was documented in a study of response to subunit inactivated influenza vaccine. Study-wide points: Researchers suggested that each seasonal influenza vaccination recruits few new T cells.

CDR3 size: 14 residues. V lost 8 bases and J 3 bases, leaving 14 bases between the germline ends. TCRdb recomputed calls from the RT-PCR reads with MiXCR, one row per CDR3 protein. The sample shows approximately 570,000 distinct CDR3 sequences, less than 8% of them seen only once. Remarks on this clonotype: The antigen remains undetermined.

The V and J genes are TRBV12-3 or TRBV12-4 and TRBJ2-1, with a weak D call TRBD2 (6 bases). This sample comprised PBMCs from blood, obtained less than 25 months after vaccination. This TCR came from a man in his fifties or sixties who received an inactivated influenza vaccine. CDR3 amino acids: CASRLAGLYNEQFF. The DNA of the CDR3 is TGTGCCAGCCGACTGGCGGGACTCTACAATGAGCAGTTCTTC.